This T cell receptor beta chain was captured in a study of CDR3 diversity in severe acne. The CDR3 runs to 14 residues. In germline, CDR1 is KGHSH, CDR2 LQKENI. V lost 2 bases and J lost 7, with 9 bases in between. TCRdb processed the PCR reads anew with MiXCR; each CDR3 protein has one entry. The data contain 84,000 or so distinct CDR3 sequences, roughly 52% of them singletons. The gene calls are TRBV18 and TRBJ1-6, with D possibly matching TRBD1 (6 bases). This TCR derives from a male donor in good health, serving as a control. Sequenced material: blood. The CDR3 nucleotides are TGTGCCAGCTCACCAAACAGGGAGAATTCACCCCTCCACTTT. Protein sequence: CASSPNRENSPLHF.